This is a list of T cell receptor beta chains from one sample in a study of blood T cells in healthy people across ages. TCRdb reprocessed the 5' RACE reads via MiXCR and lists one record per CDR3 protein. The profile shows around 1,800,000 distinct CDR3 sequences, about two fifths of them singletons. The sequenced material came from blood. The receptors originated from a human donor in good health. CDR3s include the opening cysteine and the closing phenylalanine or tryptophan. The D gene is left open where the match is weak. The size of a clone is reported for some rows only, either as once, few or many, or as a class for expanded clones.

size	V	D	J	DNA	CDR3
few	TRBV13	-	TRBJ2-1	TGTGCCAGCACCCAGTCCGGGGCAGTTAACAATGAGCAGTTCTTC	CASTQSGAVNNEQFF
few	TRBV7-2	-	TRBJ1-2	TGTGCCAGCAGCTCAGGCGTCGGTGGCTATGGCTACACCTTC	CASSSGVGGYGYTF
few	TRBV10-3	-	TRBJ2-1	TGTGCCACCAAGGGGGAATGGGACAATGAGCAGTTCTTC	CATKGEWDNEQFF
few	TRBV29-1	TRBD2	TRBJ2-1	TGCAGCGTTCCTCGGACTAGTAGGAAGGACAATGAGCAGTTCTTC	CSVPRTSRKDNEQFF
-	TRBV10-3	-	TRBJ2-7	TGTGCCATCAGTGACGCGGACAGCCAGCAGTACTTC	CAISDADSQQYF
-	TRBV10-3	-	TRBJ2-5	TGTGCCATCAGTGGGGCGTCCGTTGAGGAGACCCAGTACTTC	CAISGASVEETQYF
few	TRBV5-1	-	TRBJ1-5	TGCGCCAGCAGAGATGGACCCAATCAGCCCCAGCATTTT	CASRDGPNQPQHF
few	TRBV29-1	TRBD2	TRBJ2-5	TGCAGCGTTGTCCCTAGCGGGGTCGGCCGGGGGGAGACCCAGTACTTC	CSVVPSGVGRGETQYF
-	TRBV3-1	-	TRBJ1-2	TGTGCCAGCAGCCAAGAATCTGCCGGAATTCTTAACTATGGCTACACCTTC	CASSQESAGILNYGYTF
few	TRBV24-1	TRBD1	TRBJ1-1	TGTGCCACCAGTGATTTGGGACAGGGATCCACTGAAGCTTTCTTT	CATSDLGQGSTEAFF
-	TRBV11-2	TRBD1	TRBJ2-5	TGTGCCAGCAGCTTAGCGGGCAGGGGGCTCGGAGAGACCCAGTACTTC	CASSLAGRGLGETQYF
-	TRBV28	-	TRBJ1-2	TGTGCCAGCAGTCCCTCCAATGGTGTGGAGATTTACTATCGGACCAACTATGGCTACACCTTC	CASSPSNGVEIYYRTNYGYTF
few	TRBV7-2	-	TRBJ2-1	TGTGCCAGCAGCTTATTTCCCCGGGGGAGATCCTACAATGAGCAGTTCTTC	CASSLFPRGRSYNEQFF
-	TRBV4-1	-	TRBJ2-1	TGCGCCAGCAGCCATAGACAGAGTCTACTTGAGCAGTTCTTC	CASSHRQSLLEQFF
-	TRBV7-8	-	TRBJ1-4	TGTGCCAGCAGCTTAGCTGTAGGGGGGGAAAAACTGTTTTTT	CASSLAVGGEKLFF
few	TRBV18	-	TRBJ2-1	TGTGCCAGCTCACCACCTGCTTCGGACGAGCAGTTCTTC	CASSPPASDEQFF
few	TRBV20-1	TRBD1	TRBJ1-2	TGCAGTGCTAGAGGACAGGGAGGGGACTATGGCTACACCTTC	CSARGQGGDYGYTF
few	TRBV20-1	TRBD1	TRBJ2-1	TGCAGTGTCCCGAGGGGGCAGAACAATGAGCAGTTCTTC	CSVPRGQNNEQFF
-	TRBV7-8	TRBD1	TRBJ2-2	TGTGCCAGCAGCTCATGGACAGGGGTCACCGGGGAGCTGTTTTTT	CASSSWTGVTGELFF
-	TRBV29-1	-	TRBJ2-2	TGCAGCGCTGGCCCAACCAACGACAGCGGGGAGCTGTTTTTT	CSAGPTNDSGELFF
few	TRBV29-1	TRBD1	TRBJ1-1	TGCAGCGTTGAAGGCTTGGGACAGGGATTCTATGAAGCTTTCTTT	CSVEGLGQGFYEAFF
once	TRBV5-1	TRBD1	TRBJ2-3	TGCGCCAGCAGCTCAGGACAGGGGGAAAGTACGCAGTATTTT	CASSSGQGESTQYF
-	TRBV7-2	-	TRBJ1-4	TGTGCCAGCAGCTTAGACACAAGCATCAATGAAAAACTGTTTTTT	CASSLDTSINEKLFF